Shown below are 23 T cell receptor beta chains from a single sample sequenced in a study of cytomegalovirus exposure and HLA in healthy donors (dated by TCRdb to the late 2010s). Receptors were amplified or captured by the immunoSEQ multiplex PCR assay. For the multiplex PCR, a mixture combining 60 forward primers for TCR Vbeta segments and 13 reverse primers for TCR Jbeta segments was used. Not all clones reach the TCRdb copy of this immuneACCESS table, which keeps in-frame sequences only. Checked studies attribute under half of the gap to unresolved V genes and leave the rest unexplained. The sample table holds approximately 220,000 clones, of which over 75% were seen once. The ten largest account for around 2% of the sample. Sequencing was performed on PBMCs. These receptors were obtained from a man aged 18-30 years in good health and CMV-seronegative.

V and J are TRBV7-3 and TRBJ2-6; 9 nucleotides agree with TRBD2. The germline V gene has CDR1 SGHTA and CDR2 FQGTGA. The CDR3 extends over 18 amino acids. The trim removed 5 bases at V and 2 bases at J, leaving 10 bases unmatched. CDR3 region: CASSTLAGDLTGANVLTF. In nucleotides, the CDR3 is TGTGCCAGCAGCACCTTAGCGGGAGATCTTACTGGGGCCAACGTCCTGACTTTC.

This rearrangement joins TRBV27 to TRBJ2-7; 11 bases map to TRBD1. Germline CDR1 is MNHEY and CDR2 is SMNVEV (reference sequence). The CDR3 has 16 residues. The V segment lost 7 bases and the J segment 4 bases; nucleotides outside the gene matches: 12. The CDR3, as DNA: TGTGCCAGCACCCTCCAAGGGGACAGGGGGACTTACGAGCAGTACTTC. Its protein product is CASTLQGDRGTYEQYF.

The DNA of the CDR3 is TGTGCCAGTAGTCGGACAGGGCATGTCTTCTACGAGCAGTACTTC. Its protein is CASSRTGHVFYEQYF. The gene calls are TRBV19 and TRBJ2-7; 8 nucleotides line up with TRBD1. CDR3 length: 15 residues. Germline V gene lookup returns CDR1 LNHDA and CDR2 SQIVND (reference sequence). The V gene end was trimmed by 5 bases and the J gene end by 3 bases; junction bases not matched to a gene: 9.

The chain joins TRBV7-3 to TRBJ1-1; D is possibly TRBD1 (5 bases). The CDR3 covers 12 residues. Germline CDR1 reads SGHTA; CDR2 reads FQGTGA. V was pared by 3 bases and J by 9 bases, with 11 bases between. CDR3 sequence reads: CASSFPGSQAFF. CDR3 DNA: TGTGCCAGCAGCTTTCCAGGGTCTCAAGCTTTCTTT.

The chain employs TRBV9 and TRBJ1-1; 8 bases agree with TRBD1. V dropped 6 bases and J dropped 4; count of bases not matched to a gene: 11. CDR1 SGDLS and CDR2 YYNGEE come from the germline V gene. The CDR3 has 15 amino acids. The CDR3 sequence: CASNAAYRGGTEAFF. CDR3 in DNA: TGTGCCAGCAACGCCGCTTACAGGGGGGGCACTGAAGCTTTCTTT.

CDR3 sequence (DNA): TGTGCCAGCAGCCTTGGGGGGACAGGTAATCAGCCCCAGCATTTT. Its translation is CASSLGGTGNQPQHF. The chain links TRBV5-8 to TRBJ1-5; TRBD1 matches at 8 bases. CDR1 and CDR2 from the germline V gene are SGHTS and YDEGEE. With V trimmed by 4 bases and J by 4 bases, 7 bases remained unmatched. The CDR3 length is 15 residues.

As regards this clone: Given the absence of the conserved phenylalanine or tryptophan at the CDR3 end, a read error is likely. The J gene is TRBJ1-2, the V gene TRBV7-9, with D possibly matching TRBD1 (6 bases). CDR1 is SEHNR and CDR2 is FQNEAQ in the germline V gene (reference sequence). The CDR3 runs 13 residues. The V and J ends lost 3 bases and 8 bases respectively, with 13 bases between them. The CDR3 sequence is CASSLDRVDGYTL. DNA of the CDR3: TGTGCCAGCAGCTTGGACAGAGTGGACGGCTACACCCTC.

This chain uses TRBV18 with TRBJ2-3; 7 bases map to TRBD1. J gave up 0 bases and V 1 base, and 16 bases lay outside the gene matches. Germline CDR1 KGHSH, CDR2 LQKENI. The CDR3 loop spans 20 amino acids. The CDR3 region is CASSPRYTGAASSSTDTQYF. DNA for the CDR3: TGTGCCAGCTCACCACGTTACACAGGGGCAGCTTCTTCTAGCACAGATACGCAGTATTTT. Full variable domain (rest looked up from reference TRBV18 and TRBJ2-3): NAGVMQNPRHLVRRRGQEARLRCSPMKGHSHVYWYRQLPEEGLKFMVYLQKENIIDESGMPKERFSAEFPKEGPSILRIQQVVRGDSAAYFCASSPRYTGAASSSTDTQYFGPGTRLTVL.

The chain joins TRBV19 to TRBJ2-1; maybe TRBD2 (5 bases). This CDR3 region has 13 residues. CDR1 and CDR2 (germline): LNHDA, SQIVND (reference sequence). V dropped 2 bases and J dropped 6 bases, with 8 bases sitting between them. The CDR3 is CASSIRGINEQFF. CDR3 bases: TGTGCCAGTAGTATAAGAGGGATCAATGAGCAGTTCTTC.

The CDR3 DNA is TGTGCCAGCAGCCAAGAACACAGAGCCTCGTCTTACGAGCAGTACTTC. As protein: CASSQEHRASSYEQYF. The rearrangement links TRBV4-2 to TRBJ2-7; D unclear. Germline V lookup: CDR1 LGHNA, CDR2 YNFKEQ. V lost 0 bases and J lost 4, with 16 bases in between. The CDR3 is 16 amino acids.

There are a few counts of this clone. The chain couples TRBV7-8 to TRBJ2-5; possible D gene TRBD2, 7 bases. In germline, CDR1 is SGHVS, CDR2 FQNEAQ. This CDR3 spans 14 amino acids. Deletions cut 5 bases from V and 4 bases from J, with 14 bases between. CDR3 sequence: CASSPPGGRETQYF. The CDR3 coding sequence is TGTGCCAGCAGCCCCCCCGGGGGGCGAGAGACCCAGTACTTC.

The chain employs TRBV27 and TRBJ2-3; tentative D call: TRBD2 (5 bases). CDR1 and CDR2 from the germline V gene are MNHEY and SMNVEV (reference sequence). Trimming took 5 bases from V and 2 from J, leaving 5 bases between them. The CDR3 runs to 12 residues. As DNA, the CDR3 is TGTGCCAGCAGTGGACTCACAGATACGCAGTATTTT. Protein sequence: CASSGLTDTQYF.

The chain couples TRBV14 to TRBJ1-1, with 9 bases identical to TRBD1. The CDR3 sequence is 13 residues long. With 3 bases clipped from V and 8 bases from J, the junction kept 4 bases outside the gene matches. Germline-derived CDR1 and CDR2 are SGHDN and FVKESK. The CDR3, as DNA: TGTGCCAGCAGCCACGGGACAGGGTTAGAAGCTTTCTTT. Translating it yields CASSHGTGLEAFF.

The J gene is TRBJ1-2, the V gene TRBV5-1; 12 nucleotides line up with TRBD1. The CDR3 has 16 residues. Trimming cost V 3 bases and J 5 bases; bases outside gene matches: 8. The germline V gene has CDR1 SGHRS and CDR2 YFSETQ. CDR3 coding DNA: TGCGCCAGCAGCTCGGGACAGGGGGCTAATTCGTATGGCTACACCTTC. Translating gives CASSSGQGANSYGYTF. Using reference TRBV5-1 and TRBJ1-2 for the parts outside the CDR3, the full variable domain is KAGVTQTPRYLIKTRGQQVTLSCSPISGHRSVSWYQQTPGQGLQFLFEYFSETQRNKGNFPGRFSGRQFSNSRSEMNVSTLELGDSALYLCASSSGQGANSYGYTFGSGTRLTVV.

The rearrangement joins TRBV6-6 to TRBJ1-1; no reliable D call. Per the germline V gene, CDR1 is MNHNY and CDR2 is SVGAGI (reference sequence). CDR3 length: 14 residues. V was clipped by 6 bases and J by 0 bases, with 11 bases between them. The CDR3, as DNA: TGTGCCAGCAGAACAGCCGCGATGAACACTGAAGCTTTCTTT. It is translated as CASRTAAMNTEAFF.

The chain links TRBV18 to TRBJ2-3; 11 positions match TRBD2. With V trimmed by 4 bases and J by 5 bases, 5 bases remained unmatched. The germline gives CDR1 KGHSH, CDR2 LQKENI. The CDR3 runs 15 residues. CDR3 sequence: CASSLLAGELDTQYF. CDR3 coding DNA: TGTGCCAGCTCACTACTAGCGGGAGAGCTAGATACGCAGTATTTT.

The chain recombines TRBV28 with TRBJ2-1; D is unclear. Germline CDR1 and CDR2: MDHEN and SYDVKM. V lost 1 base and J 6 bases, leaving 22 bases between the germline ends. CDR3 length: 18 amino acids. The CDR3 loop is CASSLSSSFRSRGNEQFF. DNA for the CDR3: TGTGCCAGCAGTTTATCGAGCAGTTTCCGATCTAGAGGCAATGAGCAGTTCTTC.

This chain joins TRBV11-2 and TRBJ2-2, with D unclear. V shed 2 bases and J shed 2 bases, with 6 bases lying between them. CDR1 is SGHAT and CDR2 is FQNNGV in the germline V gene. The CDR3 consists of 14 residues. Here the CDR3 reads CASSLKRNTGELFF. For the CDR3, the DNA is TGTGCCAGCAGCTTAAAGCGCAACACCGGGGAGCTGTTTTTT. The complete variable domain, with remaining parts taken from reference TRBV11-2 and TRBJ2-2, reads EAGVAQSPRYKIIEKRQSVAFWCNPISGHATLYWYQQILGQGPKLLIQFQNNGVVDDSQLPKDRFSAERLKGVDSTLKIQPAKLEDSAVYLCASSLKRNTGELFFGEGSRLTVL.

The chain joins TRBV10-2 to TRBJ2-1, with TRBD2 matching over 7 bases. The CDR3 loop spans 15 amino acids. Trimming took 4 bases from V and 1 from J; bases not matched to a gene: 4. Germline V gives CDR1 WSHSY, CDR2 SAAADI. CDR3 region: CASSGLADSYNEQFF. DNA of the CDR3: TGCGCCAGCAGTGGGCTAGCGGATTCCTACAATGAGCAGTTCTTC.

The CDR3 sequence: CASSHPGTYYGYTF. The CDR3 nucleotides read TGTGCCAGCAGCCACCCCGGGACATACTATGGCTACACCTTC. The gene calls are TRBV7-9 and TRBJ1-2, with D tentatively TRBD1 (6 bases). CDR3 length equals 14 residues. Germline CDR1 SEHNR, CDR2 FQNEAQ (reference sequence). V was pared by 5 bases and J by 3 bases, with 13 bases between.

This chain links TRBV11-3 with TRBJ1-1, with D perhaps TRBD1 (5 bases). The CDR3 loop spans 17 amino acids. CDR1 is SGHNT and CDR2 is YENEEA in the germline V gene. V was clipped by 6 bases and J by 3 bases, with 23 bases between them. As DNA, the CDR3 is TGTGCCAGCAGAAGATCAGGAGGCGGGGGATCGGACACTGAAGCTTTCTTT. The encoded protein is CASRRSGGGGSDTEAFF. Drawing the rest from reference TRBV11-3 and TRBJ1-1, the complete variable domain is EAGVVQSPRYKIIEKKQPVAFWCNPISGHNTLYWYLQNLGQGPELLIRYENEEAVDDSQLPKDRFSAERLKGVDSTLKIQPAELGDSAVYLCASRRSGGGGSDTEAFFGQGTRLTVV.

The chain couples TRBV5-1 to TRBJ2-3, with D unclear. The CDR3 is 13 residues long. The V gene lost 3 bases and the J gene lost 1 base, with 6 bases spanning the gap. The V gene's germline CDR1 is SGHRS and CDR2 YFSETQ. In nucleotides, the CDR3 is TGCGCCAGCAGCTCCCGTGGCACAGATACGCAGTATTTT. Amino acid sequence: CASSSRGTDTQYF.

This chain joins TRBV6-5 and TRBJ2-1, with D perhaps TRBD2 (7 bases). The ends were cut back, 2 bases at V and 4 bases at J, with 12 bases in the middle. From germline, CDR1 is MNHEY and CDR2 SVGAGI. The CDR3 totals 15 residues. This CDR3 reads CASSYGRGGYNEQFF. DNA of the CDR3: TGTGCCAGCAGTTACGGGAGGGGGGGGTACAATGAGCAGTTCTTC.